The source of this T cell receptor (beta chain) is a study of blood T cell repertoires in COVID-19 (TCRdb year 2020). Study-level background: Samples covering the acute and convalescent phases of COVID-19 were provided by collaborators in the United States, Italy and Spain. The material from the prospective study consisted of cDNA or gDNA derived from T cells, B-cell-depleted T cells, or PBMCs. Subjects who had been exposed to COVID-19, were actively infected with it, or had recovered from it provided the deeply sampled blood TCRbeta repertoires that made up the dataset. The repertoires were made available in a free public database intended to serve as a resource for research on the immune response to SARS-CoV-2. Samples were obtained from the ongoing ImmuneRACE study (first 160 participants) and from over 1,000 subjects provided by 6 global collaborators. The sample metadata nearly always contained a de-identified subject ID, COVID-19 status, age in years and sex. Where available, HLA class I and class II types were taken from metadata supplied by the sample provider and were not determined by assay-based typing.

The CDR3, from cysteine to phenylalanine, totals 15 residues. The retained sequence is limited to the CDR3, 45 bases, with the frame set at the first base. Reading the germline V gene (reference sequence) gives CDR1 LNHNV and CDR2 YYDKDF. Germline trimming: 5 bases from V, 4 bases from J; junction bases outside gene matches: 7. Notes on this clone: Its antigen is currently not known. No per-base quality is available; no much larger clone lies one base away.

TCRbeta CDR3 regions were amplified from genomic DNA by means of the immunoSEQ Assay, a bias-controlled multiplex PCR. The paper's data handling went like this. Nucleated cell counts per sample were estimated from amplification of reference gene primers within the assay. To quantify the absolute abundance of each unique TCRbeta CDR3 rearrangement, sequence reads were collapsed and filtered. For each sample, productive Simpson clonality was calculated by taking the square root of Simpson's diversity index across productive rearrangements. TCRdb carries this immuneACCESS record with in-frame sequences only. Its versions omit some clonotypes, under half of them owing to an unresolved V gene in the studies checked, with the rest unexplained. Clonal size and the V and J genes are those of that table, whereas D and trimming came from the DNA. This sample gives about 190,000 clones in total; 85% of them show up just once. Clones ranked in the top ten supply around 4.9% of the sample.

Here is what the overall study found, with its caveats: The amount of clinical and demographic metadata varied by source and participant and was provided uncurated.

Each collaborating institution followed its own protocols to collect whole blood in K2EDTA tubes. Collaborator samples were shipped for TCRbeta analysis as frozen whole blood, isolated PBMCs, or DNA extracted from either sample type. Recombination linked TRBV15 to TRBJ2-7, and TRBD2 aligns with 11 junction nucleotides. This clonotype originated in an elderly woman with acute or convalescent COVID-19. The sample comprised peripheral blood. The nucleotide sequence is given as TGTGCCACCAGCGGACCCGGGACTAGCGGTTACGAGCAGTACTTC. Translated, it gives CATSGPGTSGYEQYF.